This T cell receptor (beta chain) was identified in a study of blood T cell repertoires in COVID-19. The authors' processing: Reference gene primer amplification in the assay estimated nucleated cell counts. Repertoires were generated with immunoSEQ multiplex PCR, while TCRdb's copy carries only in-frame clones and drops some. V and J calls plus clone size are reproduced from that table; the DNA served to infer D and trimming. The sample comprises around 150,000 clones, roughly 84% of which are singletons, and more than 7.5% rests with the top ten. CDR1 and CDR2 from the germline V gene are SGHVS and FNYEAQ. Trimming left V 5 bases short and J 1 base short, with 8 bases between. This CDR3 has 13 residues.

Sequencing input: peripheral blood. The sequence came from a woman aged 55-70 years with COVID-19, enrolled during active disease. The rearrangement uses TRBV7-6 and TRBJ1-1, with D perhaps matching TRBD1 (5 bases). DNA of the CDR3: TGTGCCAGCAGCCCCGGGGGGAACACTGAAGCTTTCTTT. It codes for CASSPGGNTEAFF.